This T cell receptor beta chain was profiled in a study of CD8 T cells in Susac syndrome (dated by TCRdb to between 2017 and 2020). General notes on the study: The study used repertoire sequencing to test whether antigen drove CD8+ T cell activation and differentiation in Susac syndrome.

RNA was extracted using the RNeasy kit, and roughly 0.5 to 1 microgram was reverse transcribed with random hexamers. TCR beta CDR3 regions were amplified with the immunoSEQ multiplex PCR assay covering 54 Vbeta and 13 Jbeta segments. To correct PCR amplification bias, a synthetic template baseline was used for both primer optimization and computational correction. The study's own analysis went as follows. Reads were annotated to V, D and J genes per IMGT and analyzed with immunoSEQ Analyzer, keeping only productive sequences. Clonality was calculated as one minus the Shannon entropy normalized by log2 of the number of productive unique sequences. Public and private clones were assessed among the 100 most prevalent clones of each patient and control. Susac-specific clones were defined as absent from healthy and MS cohorts, around 970 published viral clones and other ImmuneACCESS disease sequences. The public reads were quality trimmed at Q25 with fastp and then assembled into clones with MiXCR by TCRdb, keeping productive beta chains. Each record represents a unique CDR3 protein, reported with the most common genes and DNA among its rows. What appears here as the V and J calls and clone size reflects TCRdb's work, not the paper's. The sample table shows 230,000 or so distinct CDR3 sequences, and 95% are seen once. 0.08% to 0.095% of the sample is in the top ten clones.

Details on this clonotype: Which antigen it targets is not known. The record has no base qualities; no much larger clone is one base away.

Peripheral blood CD8+ and CD4+ T cells from healthy donors, Susac syndrome patients and multiple sclerosis patients were profiled by high-throughput TCR beta sequencing. Multiple sclerosis controls were treatment-naive patients with stable or active relapsing-remitting disease fulfilling revised McDonald criteria. Bulk CD8+ and CD4+ T cells were purified magnetically by negative isolation, whereas CD8+ TEMRA cells were enriched by FACS. Blood was drawn into EDTA tubes, processed within 24 hours, and PBMCs were isolated by density gradient centrifugation. PBMCs intended for TCR sequencing were frozen in liquid nitrogen and were later thawed in a 37 degrees C water bath. Purity of sorted or isolated CD4+, CD8+ and CD8+ TEMRA cells was at least 90%. According to the germline V gene, CDR1 reads SQVTM and CDR2 reads ANQGSEA. The V and J ends are trimmed by 6 bases and 4 bases, leaving 16 bases between them. From the cysteine through the phenylalanine, the CDR3 covers 14 amino acids. The DNA shown is the 42-base CDR3, in frame from base 1.

Points the paper makes about the study in general: The study acknowledged that relatively few individuals were included in the TCR sequencing and HLA analysis.

The sample consisted of CD4+ T cells from PBMCs. The rearrangement joined TRBV29-1 to TRBJ2-1; the D segment may tentatively be TRBD1 or TRBD2, each giving 5 matched bases. This receptor was identified in a human donor with multiple sclerosis. CDR3 region: CSVSWGGGYNEQFF. The bases read TGCAGCGTGTCATGGGGTGGGGGATACAATGAGCAGTTCTTC.